This entry is about one T cell receptor beta chain. Other DNA sequences in the same sample also yield this CDR3. TCRB CDR3 was amplified from 2 ug genomic DNA or less. Here immunoSEQ multiplex PCR was the method, and the copy in TCRdb shows in-frame clones only, minus some. This sample has under 70,000 clones, with approximately 78% found just once. This sample was taken from a study of glioma-infiltrating T cells after dendritic cell vaccination. About the research overall: Autologous tumor lysate was loaded overnight onto monocyte-derived dendritic cells grown about seven days with IL-4 and GM-CSF.

The germline CDR1 and CDR2 sequences are SGHTA and FQGNSA. V gave up 0 bases and J gave up 8 bases, with 10 bases separating them. This CDR3 spans 13 amino acids. Blood PBMC samples: pre-vaccination, two weeks post third vaccination, and at tumor progression. The receptor's source is a human donor with glioblastoma. This material consisted of blood, taken before dendritic cell vaccination. The rearrangement uses TRBV7-2 and TRBJ1-2; tentative D call: TRBD1 (5 bases). CDR3 DNA sequence: TGTGCCAGCAGCTTAGCGCCAGGGAACGGCTACACCTTC. As protein: CASSLAPGNGYTF.